This T cell receptor beta chain emerged from a study of cytomegalovirus exposure and HLA in healthy donors. CDR3 length: 13 amino acids. V lost 5 bases and J lost 7, with 12 bases in between. The germline CDR1 and CDR2 sequences are SEHNR and FQNEAQ (reference sequence). Generated by immunoSEQ multiplex PCR, the TCRdb table keeps only in-frame clones and is missing some. This sample has approximately 270,000 clones, with roughly 87% found just once. The chain links TRBV7-9 to TRBJ2-1; D may be TRBD2 (6 bases). Material for sequencing was PBMCs. This TCR derives from a man younger than 35 in good health and CMV-seropositive. The CDR3 DNA sequence: TGTGCCAGCAGCCCGGTGGGGAGGAATGAGCAGTTCTTC. Amino acid sequence: CASSPVGRNEQFF. Complete variable domain (other parts from reference TRBV7-9 and TRBJ2-1): DTGVSQNPRHKITKRGQNVTFRCDPISEHNRLYWYRQTLGQGPEFLTYFQNEAQLEKSRLLSDRFSAERPKGSFSTLEIQRTEQGDSAMYLCASSPVGRNEQFFGPGTRLTVL.